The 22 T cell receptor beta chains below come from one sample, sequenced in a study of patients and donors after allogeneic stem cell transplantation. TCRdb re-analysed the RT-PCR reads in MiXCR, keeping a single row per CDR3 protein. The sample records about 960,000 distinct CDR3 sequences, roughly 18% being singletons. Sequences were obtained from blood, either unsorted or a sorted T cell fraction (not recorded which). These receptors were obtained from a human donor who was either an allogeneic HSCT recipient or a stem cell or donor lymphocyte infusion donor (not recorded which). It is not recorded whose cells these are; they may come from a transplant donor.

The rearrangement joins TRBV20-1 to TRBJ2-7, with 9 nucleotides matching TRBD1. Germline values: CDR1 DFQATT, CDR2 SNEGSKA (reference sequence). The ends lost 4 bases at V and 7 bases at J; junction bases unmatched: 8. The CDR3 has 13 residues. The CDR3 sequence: CSAKGDREGEQYF. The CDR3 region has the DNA TGCAGTGCTAAAGGGGACAGGGAGGGGGAGCAGTACTTC.

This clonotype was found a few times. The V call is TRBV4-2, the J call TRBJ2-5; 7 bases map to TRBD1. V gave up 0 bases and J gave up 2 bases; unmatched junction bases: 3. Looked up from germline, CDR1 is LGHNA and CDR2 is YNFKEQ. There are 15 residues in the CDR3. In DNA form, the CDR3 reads TGTGCCAGCAGCCAAGAAATGACAGGGCAAGAGACCCAGTACTTC. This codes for CASSQEMTGQETQYF.

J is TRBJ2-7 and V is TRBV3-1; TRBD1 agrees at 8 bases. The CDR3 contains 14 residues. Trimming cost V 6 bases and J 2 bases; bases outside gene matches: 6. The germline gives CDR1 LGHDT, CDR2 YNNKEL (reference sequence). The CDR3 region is CASRPGQGPYEQYF. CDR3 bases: TGTGCCAGCAGACCCGGACAGGGTCCCTACGAGCAGTACTTC.

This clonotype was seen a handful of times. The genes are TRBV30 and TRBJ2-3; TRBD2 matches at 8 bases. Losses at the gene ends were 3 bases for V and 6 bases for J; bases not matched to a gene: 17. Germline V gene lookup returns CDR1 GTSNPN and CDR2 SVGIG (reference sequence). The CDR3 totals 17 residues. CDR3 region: CAWSKPRTSPGLDTQYF. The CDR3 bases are TGTGCCTGGAGCAAGCCCAGGACTAGCCCGGGCCTGGATACGCAGTATTTT. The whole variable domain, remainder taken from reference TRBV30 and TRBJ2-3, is SQTIHQWPATLVQPVGSPLSLECTVEGTSNPNLYWYRQAAGRGLQLLFYSVGIGQISSEVPQNLSASRPQDRQFILSSKKLLLSDSGFYLCAWSKPRTSPGLDTQYFGPGTRLTVL.

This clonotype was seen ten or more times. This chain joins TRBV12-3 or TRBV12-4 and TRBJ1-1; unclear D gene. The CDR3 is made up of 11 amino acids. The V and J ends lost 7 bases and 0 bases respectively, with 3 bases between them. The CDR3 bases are TGTGCCAGCATATTGAACACTGAAGCTTTCTTT. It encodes CASILNTEAFF.

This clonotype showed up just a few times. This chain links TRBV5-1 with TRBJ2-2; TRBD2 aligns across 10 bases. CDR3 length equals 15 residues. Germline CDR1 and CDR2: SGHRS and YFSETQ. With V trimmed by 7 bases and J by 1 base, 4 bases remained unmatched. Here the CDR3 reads CASSKREGNTGELFF. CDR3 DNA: TGCGCCAGCTCCAAGCGGGAGGGGAACACCGGGGAGCTGTTTTTT.

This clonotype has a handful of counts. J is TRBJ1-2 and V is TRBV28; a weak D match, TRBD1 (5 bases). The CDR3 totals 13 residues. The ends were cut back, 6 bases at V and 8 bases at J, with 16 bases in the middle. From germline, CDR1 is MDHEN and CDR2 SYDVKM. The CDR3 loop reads CASRDNGVDGYTF. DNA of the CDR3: TGTGCCAGCAGGGACAACGGGGTGGACGGCTACACCTTC.

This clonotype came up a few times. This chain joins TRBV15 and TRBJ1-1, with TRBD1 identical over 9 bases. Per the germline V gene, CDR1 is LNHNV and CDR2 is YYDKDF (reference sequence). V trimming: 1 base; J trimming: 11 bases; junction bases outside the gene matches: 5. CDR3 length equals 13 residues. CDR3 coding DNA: TGTGCCACCAGCAGAGTAGGGGGGACAGGGGCTTTCTTT. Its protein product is CATSRVGGTGAFF.

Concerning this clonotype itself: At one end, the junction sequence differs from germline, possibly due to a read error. The CDR3 reads CSVEAPTGHTEAFF. For the CDR3, the DNA is TGCAGCGTCGAAGCCCCGACAGGGCACACTGAAGCTTTCTTT. This chain joins TRBV29-1 and TRBJ1-1; 7 bases match TRBD1. Germline V gives CDR1 SQVTM, CDR2 ANQGSEA. The CDR3 covers 14 residues.

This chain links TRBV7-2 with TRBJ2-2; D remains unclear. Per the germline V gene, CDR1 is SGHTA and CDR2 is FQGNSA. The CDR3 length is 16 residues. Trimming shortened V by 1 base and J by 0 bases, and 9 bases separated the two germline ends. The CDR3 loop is CASSLVWDPNTGELFF. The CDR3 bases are TGTGCCAGCAGCTTAGTTTGGGATCCGAACACCGGGGAGCTGTTTTTT.

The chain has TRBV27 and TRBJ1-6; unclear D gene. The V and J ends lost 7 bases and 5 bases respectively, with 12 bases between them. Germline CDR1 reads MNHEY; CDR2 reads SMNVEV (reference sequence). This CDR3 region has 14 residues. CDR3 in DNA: TGTGCCAGCACCGCGCCTGGACATAATTCACCCCTCCACTTT. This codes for CASTAPGHNSPLHF.

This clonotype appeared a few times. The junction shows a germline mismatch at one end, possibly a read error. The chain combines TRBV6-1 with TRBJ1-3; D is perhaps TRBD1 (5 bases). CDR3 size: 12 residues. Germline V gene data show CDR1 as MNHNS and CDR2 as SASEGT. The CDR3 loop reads CASSTRVSALHF. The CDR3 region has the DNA TGTGCCAGCAGTACCAGGGTTTCAGCGTTACATTTT.

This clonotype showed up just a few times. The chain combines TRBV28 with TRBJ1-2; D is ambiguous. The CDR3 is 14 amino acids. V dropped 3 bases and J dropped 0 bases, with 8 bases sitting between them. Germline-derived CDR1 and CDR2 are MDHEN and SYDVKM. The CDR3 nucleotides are TGTGCCAGCAGTTTGGCAGCGGCTAACTATGGCTACACCTTC. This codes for CASSLAAANYGYTF.

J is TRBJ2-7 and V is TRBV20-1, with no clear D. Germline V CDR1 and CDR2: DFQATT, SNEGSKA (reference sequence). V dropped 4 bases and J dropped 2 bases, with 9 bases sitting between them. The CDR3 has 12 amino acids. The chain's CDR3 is CSAIGSTYEQYF. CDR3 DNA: TGCAGTGCTATCGGGTCAACCTACGAGCAGTACTTC.

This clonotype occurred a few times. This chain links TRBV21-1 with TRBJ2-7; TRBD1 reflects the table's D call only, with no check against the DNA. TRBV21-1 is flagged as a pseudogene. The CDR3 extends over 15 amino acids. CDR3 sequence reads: CASSKAVEGAYEQYF. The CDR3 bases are TGTGCCAGCAGCAAAGCGGTCGAGGGGGCTTACGAGCAGTACTTC.

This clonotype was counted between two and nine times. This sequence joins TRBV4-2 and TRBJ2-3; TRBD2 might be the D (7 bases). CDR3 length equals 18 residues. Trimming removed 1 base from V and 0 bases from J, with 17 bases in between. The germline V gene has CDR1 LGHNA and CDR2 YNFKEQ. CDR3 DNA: TGTGCCAGCAGCCAAGTGGTTCCCGGGGGGCAAAGCACAGATACGCAGTATTTT. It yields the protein CASSQVVPGGQSTDTQYF.

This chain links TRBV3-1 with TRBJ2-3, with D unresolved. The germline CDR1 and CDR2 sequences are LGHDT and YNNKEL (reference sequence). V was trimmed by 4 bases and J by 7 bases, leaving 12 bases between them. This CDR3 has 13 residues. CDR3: CASSLLAANTQYF. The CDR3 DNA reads TGTGCCAGCAGCCTCCTCGCTGCGAATACGCAGTATTTT.

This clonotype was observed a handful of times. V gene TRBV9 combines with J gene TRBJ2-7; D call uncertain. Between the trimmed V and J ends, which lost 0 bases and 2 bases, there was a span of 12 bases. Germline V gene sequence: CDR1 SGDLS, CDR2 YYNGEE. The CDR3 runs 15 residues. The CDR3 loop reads CASSVVGSPTYEQYF. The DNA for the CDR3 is TGTGCCAGCAGCGTAGTGGGAAGCCCCACCTACGAGCAGTACTTC.

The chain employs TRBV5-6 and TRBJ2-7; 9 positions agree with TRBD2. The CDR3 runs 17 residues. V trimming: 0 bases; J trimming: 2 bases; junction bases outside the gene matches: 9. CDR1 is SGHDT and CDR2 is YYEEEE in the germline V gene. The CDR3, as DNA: TGTGCCAGCAGCTTGGCCACCGGACTAGCGACGCCCTACGAGCAGTACTTC. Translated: CASSLATGLATPYEQYF.

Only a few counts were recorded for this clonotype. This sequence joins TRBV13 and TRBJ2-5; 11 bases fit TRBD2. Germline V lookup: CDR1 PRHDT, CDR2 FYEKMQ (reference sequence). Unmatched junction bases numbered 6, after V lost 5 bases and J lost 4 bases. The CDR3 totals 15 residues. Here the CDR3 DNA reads TGTGCCAGCAGCCCACTAGCGGGAGCGGGAGAGACCCAGTACTTC. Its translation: CASSPLAGAGETQYF.

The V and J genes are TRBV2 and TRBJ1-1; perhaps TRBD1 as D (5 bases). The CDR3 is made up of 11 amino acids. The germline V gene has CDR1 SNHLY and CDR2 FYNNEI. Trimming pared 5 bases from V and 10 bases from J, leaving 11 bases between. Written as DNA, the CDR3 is TGTGCCAGCAGTTTGACAGTCCCAGCTTTCTTT. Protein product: CASSLTVPAFF.

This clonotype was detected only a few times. The CDR3 region has the DNA TGTGCCAGCAGCACCGGTGGGGACCCCGGAGGTTGGCAGTACTTC. This gives the protein CASSTGGDPGGWQYF. This chain uses TRBV5-4 with TRBJ2-7; TRBD1 or TRBD2 may be the D gene (5 bases each). The CDR3 contains 15 residues. Trimming cost V 4 bases and J 9 bases, with 23 bases left between them. Germline CDR1 and CDR2: SGHNT and YYREEE (reference sequence).